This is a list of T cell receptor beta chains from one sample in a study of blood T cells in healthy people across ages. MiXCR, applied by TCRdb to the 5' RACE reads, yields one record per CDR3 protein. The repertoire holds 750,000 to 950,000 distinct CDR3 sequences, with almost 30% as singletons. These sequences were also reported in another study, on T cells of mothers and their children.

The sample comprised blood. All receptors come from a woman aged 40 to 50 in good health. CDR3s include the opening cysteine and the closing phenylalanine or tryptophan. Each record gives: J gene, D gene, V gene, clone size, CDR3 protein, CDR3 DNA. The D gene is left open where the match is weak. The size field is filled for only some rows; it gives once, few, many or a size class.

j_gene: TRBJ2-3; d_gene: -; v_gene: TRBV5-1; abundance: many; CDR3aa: CASSLYRGGNTDTQYF; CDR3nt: TGCGCCAGCAGCTTGTATCGGGGTGGAAACACAGATACGCAGTATTTT
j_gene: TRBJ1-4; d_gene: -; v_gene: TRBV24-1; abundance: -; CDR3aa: CATRIEKLFF; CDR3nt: TGTGCCACCAGGATTGAAAAACTGTTTTTT
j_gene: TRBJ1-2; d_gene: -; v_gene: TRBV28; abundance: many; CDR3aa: CASSDPGRLYGYTF; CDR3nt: TGTGCCAGCAGCGATCCGGGACGGCTCTATGGCTACACCTTC
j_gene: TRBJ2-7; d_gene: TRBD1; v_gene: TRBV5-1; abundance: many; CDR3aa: CASSVDREMDEQYF; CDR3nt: TGCGCCAGCAGCGTAGACAGGGAAATGGACGAGCAGTACTTC
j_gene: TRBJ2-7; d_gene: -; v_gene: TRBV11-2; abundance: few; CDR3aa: CASSLEGTAPYEQYF; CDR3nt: TGTGCCAGCAGCTTAGAAGGGACGGCCCCCTACGAGCAGTACTTC
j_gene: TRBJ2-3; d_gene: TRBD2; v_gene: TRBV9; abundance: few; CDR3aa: CASSVGRGAQADTQYF; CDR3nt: TGTGCCAGCAGCGTAGGGCGGGGGGCCCAGGCAGATACGCAGTATTTT
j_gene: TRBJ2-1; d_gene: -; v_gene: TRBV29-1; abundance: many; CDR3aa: CSVEDGVGEQFF; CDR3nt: TGCAGCGTTGAAGATGGGGTCGGTGAGCAGTTCTTC
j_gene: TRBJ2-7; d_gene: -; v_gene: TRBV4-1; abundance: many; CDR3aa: CASSPSGTAPYEQYF; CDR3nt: TGCGCCAGCAGCCCCTCCGGGACGGCACCCTACGAGCAGTACTTC
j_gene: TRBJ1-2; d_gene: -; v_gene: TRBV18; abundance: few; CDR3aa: CASSPGTDIYGYTF; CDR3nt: TGTGCCAGCTCACCTGGTACGGACATCTATGGCTACACCTTC
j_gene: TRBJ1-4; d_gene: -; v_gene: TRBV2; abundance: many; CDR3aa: CASSDAISGEKLFF; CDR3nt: TGTGCCAGCAGTGACGCTATCTCAGGTGAAAAACTGTTTTTT
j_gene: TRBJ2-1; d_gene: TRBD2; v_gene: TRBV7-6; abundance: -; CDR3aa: CASHRHRPQTSGDPGSYNEQFF; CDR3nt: TGTGCCAGCCACAGACACAGACCTCAGACTAGCGGGGACCCTGGTTCGTACAATGAGCAGTTCTTC
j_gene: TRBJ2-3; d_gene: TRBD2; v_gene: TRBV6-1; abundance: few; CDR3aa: CASIERGATDTQYF; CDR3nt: TGTGCCAGCATAGAGCGGGGAGCCACAGATACGCAGTATTTT
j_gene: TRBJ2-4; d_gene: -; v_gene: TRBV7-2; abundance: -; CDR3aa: CASSSGGYNTPKNIQYF; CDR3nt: TGTGCCAGCAGCTCCGGTGGTTACAATACACCCAAAAACATTCAGTACTTC
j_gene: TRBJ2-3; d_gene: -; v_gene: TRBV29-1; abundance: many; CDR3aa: CSVGRLEGHTQYF; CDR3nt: TGCAGCGTTGGACGATTAGAGGGACATACGCAGTATTTT
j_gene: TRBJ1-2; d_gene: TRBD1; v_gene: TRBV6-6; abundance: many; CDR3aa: CASSIRDRFPNYGYTF; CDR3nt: TGTGCCAGCAGCATCCGGGACAGATTTCCTAACTATGGCTACACCTTC
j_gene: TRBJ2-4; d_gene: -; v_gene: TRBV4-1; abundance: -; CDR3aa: CASSYSGPNENIQYF; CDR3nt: TGCGCCAGCAGCTATTCCGGGCCTAATGAAAACATTCAGTACTTC
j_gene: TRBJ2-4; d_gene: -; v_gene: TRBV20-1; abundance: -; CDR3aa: CSAPLAVLAKNIQYF; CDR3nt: TGCAGTGCCCCCTTAGCGGTTCTGGCCAAAAACATTCAGTACTTC
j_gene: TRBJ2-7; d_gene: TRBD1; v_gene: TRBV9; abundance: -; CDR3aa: CASSVALGTGIYEQYF; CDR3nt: TGTGCCAGCAGCGTAGCATTAGGGACAGGGATTTACGAGCAGTACTTC
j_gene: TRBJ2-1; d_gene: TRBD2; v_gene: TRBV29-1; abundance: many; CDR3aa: CSVWTSGNEQFF; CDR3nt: TGCAGCGTATGGACTAGCGGAAATGAGCAGTTCTTC
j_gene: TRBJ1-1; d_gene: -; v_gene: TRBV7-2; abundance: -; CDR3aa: CASSLGQGFTGRGDTEAFF; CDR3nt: TGTGCCAGCAGCTTAGGTCAGGGCTTCACAGGCCGGGGGGACACTGAAGCTTTCTTT
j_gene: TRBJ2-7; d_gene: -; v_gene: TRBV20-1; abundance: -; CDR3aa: CSASQIGRGNSYEQYF; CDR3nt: TGCAGTGCTAGCCAAATCGGGCGGGGTAACTCCTACGAGCAGTACTTC
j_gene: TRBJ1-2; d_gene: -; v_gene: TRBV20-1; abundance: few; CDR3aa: CSARDGGTSNYGYTF; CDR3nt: TGCAGTGCTAGAGACGGCGGGACGTCTAACTATGGCTACACCTTC
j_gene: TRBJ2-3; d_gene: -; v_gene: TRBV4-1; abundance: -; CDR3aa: CASSQDSAGRGGTDTQYF; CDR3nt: TGCGCCAGCAGCCAAGATTCTGCGGGCAGGGGAGGCACAGATACGCAGTATTTT
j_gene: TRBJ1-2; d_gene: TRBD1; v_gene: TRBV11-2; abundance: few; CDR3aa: CASRRTGAYGYTF; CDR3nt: TGTGCCAGCAGACGGACAGGGGCGTATGGCTACACCTTC
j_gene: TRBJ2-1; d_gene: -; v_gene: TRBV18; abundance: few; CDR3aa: CASSRSSRNNEQFF; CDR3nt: TGTGCCAGCTCACGAAGTTCCCGGAACAATGAGCAGTTCTTC
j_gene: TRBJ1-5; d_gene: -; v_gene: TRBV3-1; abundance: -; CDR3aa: CASSQDLFQPQHF; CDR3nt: TGTGCCAGCAGCCAAGATCTTTTTCAGCCCCAGCATTTT
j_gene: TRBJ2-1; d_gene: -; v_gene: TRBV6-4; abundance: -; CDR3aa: CASSEGAEGSNEQFF; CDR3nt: TGTGCCAGCAGTGAAGGAGCGGAGGGGTCCAATGAGCAGTTCTTC
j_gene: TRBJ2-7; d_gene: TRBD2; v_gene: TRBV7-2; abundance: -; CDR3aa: CASKPSGRSYEQYF; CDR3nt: TGTGCCAGCAAGCCTAGCGGGAGGTCCTACGAGCAGTACTTC
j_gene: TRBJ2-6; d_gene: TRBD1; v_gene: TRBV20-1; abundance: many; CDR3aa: CSARAGGSGANVLTF; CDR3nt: TGCAGTGCTAGGGCAGGGGGATCTGGGGCCAACGTCCTGACTTTC
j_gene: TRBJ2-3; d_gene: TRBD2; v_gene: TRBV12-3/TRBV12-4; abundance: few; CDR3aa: CASSLDLAGDFTDTQYF; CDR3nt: TGTGCCAGCAGTTTAGACCTAGCGGGGGACTTCACAGATACGCAGTATTTT
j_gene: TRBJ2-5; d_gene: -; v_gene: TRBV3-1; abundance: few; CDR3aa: CASSQVRGASGWGETQYF; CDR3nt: TGTGCCAGCAGCCAAGTCCGGGGGGCTAGCGGTTGGGGGGAGACCCAGTACTTC
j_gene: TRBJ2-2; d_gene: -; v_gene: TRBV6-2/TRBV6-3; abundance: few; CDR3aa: CASSYGTSIGELFF; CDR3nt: TGTGCCAGCAGTTACGGGACATCTATCGGGGAGCTGTTTTTT
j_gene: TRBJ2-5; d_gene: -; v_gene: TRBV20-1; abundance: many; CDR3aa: CSARDAAGATQYF; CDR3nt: TGCAGTGCTAGAGATGCAGCGGGCGCAACCCAGTACTTC
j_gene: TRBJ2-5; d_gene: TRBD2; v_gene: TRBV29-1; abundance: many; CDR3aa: CSVETSVGQETQYF; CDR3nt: TGCAGCGTTGAGACTAGCGTCGGGCAAGAGACCCAGTACTTC
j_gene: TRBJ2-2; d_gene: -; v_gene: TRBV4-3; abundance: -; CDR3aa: CASSQDPGARVTGERFF; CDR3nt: TGCGCCAGCAGCCAAGATCCCGGGGCGCGGGTCACCGGGGAGCGGTTTTTT
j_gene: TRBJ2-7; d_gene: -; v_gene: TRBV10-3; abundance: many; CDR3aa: CAISESREYEQYF; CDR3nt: TGTGCCATCAGTGAATCCCGAGAATACGAGCAGTACTTC
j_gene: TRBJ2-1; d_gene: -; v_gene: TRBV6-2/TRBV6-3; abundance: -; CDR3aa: CASSYSYVGREGAYEQFF; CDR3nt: TGTGCCAGCAGTTACTCTTATGTAGGGCGGGAAGGGGCATATGAGCAGTTCTTC
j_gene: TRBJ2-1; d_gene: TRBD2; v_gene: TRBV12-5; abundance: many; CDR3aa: CASAPGLAEQFF; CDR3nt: TGTGCTAGTGCCCCGGGACTAGCGGAGCAGTTCTTC
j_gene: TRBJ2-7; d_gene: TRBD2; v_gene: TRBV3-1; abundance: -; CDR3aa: CASSRGLAGTPYEQYF; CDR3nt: TGTGCCAGCAGCCGGGGACTAGCGGGTACTCCTTACGAGCAGTACTTC
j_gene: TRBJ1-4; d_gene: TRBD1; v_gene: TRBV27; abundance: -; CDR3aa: CASSPNRGFNEKLFF; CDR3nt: TGTGCCAGCAGTCCTAACAGGGGTTTTAATGAAAAACTGTTTTTT
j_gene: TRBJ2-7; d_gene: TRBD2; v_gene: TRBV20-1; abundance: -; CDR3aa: CSARTSFSYEQYF; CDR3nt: TGCAGTGCAAGGACTAGCTTCTCCTACGAGCAGTACTTC
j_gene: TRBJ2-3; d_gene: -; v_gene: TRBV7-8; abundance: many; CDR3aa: CASSLGPHPTAGATDTQYF; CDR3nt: TGTGCCAGCAGCTTAGGACCACATCCCACGGCTGGGGCCACAGATACGCAGTATTTT
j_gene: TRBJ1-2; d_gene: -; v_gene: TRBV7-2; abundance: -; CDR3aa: CASSSHFRGPSRDGYTF; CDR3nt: TGTGCCAGCAGCTCGCATTTCAGAGGACCCTCCCGTGATGGCTACACCTTC
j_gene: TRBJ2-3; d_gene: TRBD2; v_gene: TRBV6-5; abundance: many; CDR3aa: CASSTTSGVQGDTQYF; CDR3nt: TGTGCCAGCAGCACGACTAGCGGGGTTCAGGGAGATACGCAGTATTTT
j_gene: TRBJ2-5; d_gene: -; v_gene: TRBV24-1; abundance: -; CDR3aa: CATSEISRSGRMETQYF; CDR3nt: TGTGCCACCAGTGAGATCTCCAGGTCGGGGCGCATGGAGACCCAGTACTTC
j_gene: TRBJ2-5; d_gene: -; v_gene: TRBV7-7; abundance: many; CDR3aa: CASSLVGSETQYF; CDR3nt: TGTGCTAGCAGCTTAGTAGGATCGGAGACCCAGTACTTC
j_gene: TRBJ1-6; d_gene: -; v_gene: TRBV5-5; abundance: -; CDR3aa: CASSLTDSENSLPHF; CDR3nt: TGTGCCAGCAGCTTGACGGACAGCGAGAATTCACTCCCCCACTTT
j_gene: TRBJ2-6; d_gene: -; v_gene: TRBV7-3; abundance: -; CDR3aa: CASSLFTISSGANVLTF; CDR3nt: TGTGCCAGCAGCTTATTCACTATAAGCTCTGGGGCCAACGTCCTGACTTTC
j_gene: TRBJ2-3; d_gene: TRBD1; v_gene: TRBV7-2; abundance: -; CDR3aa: CASSKDRDYTDTHYF; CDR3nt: TGTGCCAGCAGCAAGGACAGGGATTACACTGATACGCATTATTTT